This entry describes one T cell receptor (beta chain). This sample is drawn from a study of shared clonotypes between healthy human individuals. Turning to the study itself: Participating donors consisted of two women and a few men aged 18 to 49. Three plates each covered CD4 naive and memory; CD8 naive two, CD8 memory one.

CD45RO-negative cells were positively selected for CCR7, leaving out terminally differentiated effector memory CD45RA+ cells. The study drew its donors from healthy HIV-negative adults without recent acute infections or vaccinations. Original data processing: In the immunoSEQ data, sequences were junction-only and lacked quality scores, so filtering differed. Sequenced by immunoSEQ multiplex PCR; TCRdb stores in-frame clones only, minus some. V and J calls and clone size are those listed in that table; D and trimming were worked out from the DNA. The top ten hold 1% to 1.5% of the sample, which has about 2 million clones, about 94% seen once. Looked up from germline, CDR1 is SGHRS and CDR2 is YFSETQ. V lost 7 bases and J 3 bases, leaving 11 bases between the germline ends. The CDR3 runs to 13 residues.

Sequenced sample: naive CD8+ T cells sorted from blood. The chain recombines TRBV5-1 with TRBJ2-1, with D unresolved. The sequence derives from a man aged 18 to 30 in good health. The CDR3 here is CASEEPVYNEQFF. In DNA form, the CDR3 reads TGCGCCAGCGAAGAGCCCGTCTACAATGAGCAGTTCTTC.